These 18 T cell receptor beta chains originate from one sample sequenced in a study of control samples from healthy donors and cancer patients. Data came from immunoSEQ multiplex PCR; TCRdb stores just in-frame clones and leaves some out. The table lists approximately 50,000 clones, around 87% of them singletons. Sample: PBMCs. Every receptor here comes from a man between 60 and 75 years old with head and neck cancer.

This CDR3 reads CASTISRAPGTEAFF. The CDR3 DNA sequence: TGTGCCAGCACCATTTCCCGGGCCCCGGGGACTGAAGCTTTCTTT. The gene calls are TRBV2 and TRBJ1-1; D is unclear. The germline V gene has CDR1 SNHLY and CDR2 FYNNEI. The CDR3 totals 15 residues. The V end was cut by 7 bases, the J end by 5 bases, with 20 bases between.

This clone was detected only a few times. The rearrangement joins TRBV2 to TRBJ2-1, with 8 bases aligning to TRBD2. The V gene's germline CDR1 is SNHLY and CDR2 FYNNEI. J lost 6 bases, V lost 2 bases, and 6 bases had no gene match. The CDR3 loop spans 15 amino acids. CDR3 residues: CASSEWTSRTNEQFF. In nucleotides, the CDR3 is TGTGCCAGCAGTGAATGGACTAGCCGTACCAATGAGCAGTTCTTC. Together with reference TRBV2 and TRBJ2-1, the CDR3 gives the full variable domain: EPEVTQTPSHQVTQMGQEVILRCVPISNHLYFYWYRQILGQKVEFLVSFYNNEISEKSEIFDDQFSVERPDGSNFTLKIRSTKLEDSAMYFCASSEWTSRTNEQFFGPGTRLTVL.

The V gene is TRBV7-8, the J gene TRBJ2-5; 7 bases fit TRBD2. Germline CDR1 and CDR2: SGHVS and FQNEAQ. This CDR3 comprises 14 residues. The V gene end was trimmed by 5 bases and the J gene end by 5 bases; junction bases not matched to a gene: 8. The CDR3, as DNA: TGTGCCAGCAGCCCTATCTCCGGGGGGGAGACCCAGTACTTC. Its translation is CASSPISGGETQYF.

The rearrangement joins TRBV7-2 to TRBJ2-2; 9 positions agree with TRBD2. The V gene end was trimmed by 5 bases and the J gene end by 6 bases; junction bases not matched to a gene: 4. The CDR3 runs 14 residues. CDR1 SGHTA and CDR2 FQGNSA come from the germline V gene. The CDR3 coding sequence is TGTGCCAGCAGCGCGACTAGCGGTTCCGGGGAGCTGTTTTTT. Translation: CASSATSGSGELFF.

CDR3 sequence reads: CASGSQGAEVQYF. Here the CDR3 DNA reads TGCGCCAGCGGGAGCCAGGGGGCGGAGGTGCAGTACTTC. The rearrangement links TRBV10-1 to TRBJ2-7; 8 nucleotides match TRBD1. The length of the CDR3 is 13 residues. Germline V gene sequence: CDR1 WNHNN, CDR2 SYGVQD (reference sequence). V shed 8 bases and J 9 bases; nucleotides not matched to a gene: 12.

This chain links TRBV2 with TRBJ1-2, with D perhaps matching TRBD1 (6 bases). V shed 5 bases and J shed 3 bases, with 10 bases lying between them. This CDR3 has 13 amino acids. Germline V gene lookup returns CDR1 SNHLY and CDR2 FYNNEI. The CDR3 nucleotides are TGTGCCAGCAGTCTGACAGGAGACTATGGCTACACCTTC. This codes for CASSLTGDYGYTF.

J is TRBJ1-3 and V is TRBV7-3; possibly TRBD1 for D (6 bases). V was pared by 8 bases and J by 2 bases, with 16 bases between. The CDR3 totals 15 residues. Per germline, CDR1 SGHTA and CDR2 FQGTGA. Here the CDR3 DNA reads TGTGCCAGCCCCGACCGGGACACCCCTGGAAACACCATATATTTT. Its translation is CASPDRDTPGNTIYF.

This clone has just a few counts. The rearrangement uses TRBV4-2 and TRBJ1-6; D unclear. The CDR3 has 12 residues. Germline loops: CDR1 LGHNA, CDR2 YNFKEQ. The germline V and J ends were trimmed by 0 bases and 15 bases, with 9 bases remaining between them. CDR3 sequence reads: CASSQETGYLHF. CDR3 nucleotides: TGTGCCAGCAGCCAAGAGACCGGATACCTCCACTTT.

The V call is TRBV2, the J call TRBJ1-3; D is undetermined. The V end lost 3 bases, the J end lost 0 bases, and 12 bases lay between the germline ends. Germline loops: CDR1 SNHLY, CDR2 FYNNEI. The CDR3 is 16 amino acids. CDR3 sequence reads: CASSEFQADSGNTIYF. The CDR3 DNA sequence: TGTGCCAGCAGTGAGTTTCAGGCCGACTCTGGAAACACCATATATTTT.

This chain links TRBV27 with TRBJ2-1, with 7 bases that match TRBD1. Germline-derived CDR1 and CDR2 are MNHEY and SMNVEV (reference sequence). CDR3 size: 14 residues. The trim removed 4 bases at V and 5 bases at J, leaving 5 bases unmatched. CDR3 residues: CASSSPGQHNEQFF. CDR3 DNA sequence: TGTGCCAGCAGTTCGCCGGGACAGCACAATGAGCAGTTCTTC.

The V gene is TRBV10-1, the J gene TRBJ2-5, with TRBD2 matching over 11 bases. V shed 3 bases, J shed 3 bases, and the junction held 15 bases outside the gene matches. CDR1 and CDR2 (germline): WNHNN, SYGVQD (reference sequence). CDR3 length: 19 residues. In DNA, the CDR3 is TGCGCCAGCAGTGATGACAGGGAAATAACTAGCGGGAGTGAAGAGACCCAGTACTTC. Amino acids: CASSDDREITSGSEETQYF.

V is TRBV2 and J is TRBJ2-5; 7 bases agree with TRBD2. This CDR3 comprises 15 residues. Germline V gene sequence: CDR1 SNHLY, CDR2 FYNNEI. V lost 6 bases to trimming and J lost 0 bases; unmatched junction nucleotides: 7. The CDR3 DNA is TGTGCCAGCAGGAGGGGTAGCGGGTACCAAGAGACCCAGTACTTC. Translating gives CASRRGSGYQETQYF. Full variable domain (missing parts from reference TRBV2 and TRBJ2-5): EPEVTQTPSHQVTQMGQEVILRCVPISNHLYFYWYRQILGQKVEFLVSFYNNEISEKSEIFDDQFSVERPDGSNFTLKIRSTKLEDSAMYFCASRRGSGYQETQYFGPGTRLLVL.

This chain links TRBV4-2 with TRBJ2-7; D may be TRBD1 (8 bases). The CDR3 length is 13 residues. Per the germline V gene, CDR1 is LGHNA and CDR2 is YNFKEQ. V lost 4 bases, J lost 6 bases, and 13 bases lay in between. Here the CDR3 reads CASSRQGRVEQYF. The CDR3 coding sequence is TGTGCCAGCAGCCGACAGGGGAGGGTCGAGCAGTACTTC.

A single count supports this clone. The rearrangement joins TRBV15 to TRBJ2-3; TRBD1 matches 7 bases. With 3 bases clipped from V and 3 bases from J, the junction kept 6 bases outside the gene matches. Per germline, CDR1 LNHNV and CDR2 YYDKDF (reference sequence). This CDR3 spans 15 amino acids. The CDR3 sequence: CATSRILQGTDTQYF. The CDR3 DNA reads TGTGCCACCAGCAGGATATTACAGGGGACAGATACGCAGTATTTT.

This rearrangement joins TRBV28 to TRBJ1-5; the D gene is possibly TRBD1 (5 bases). The germline CDR1 and CDR2 sequences are MDHEN and SYDVKM. V was shortened by 7 bases and J by 5 bases, with 15 bases between the two germline ends. The CDR3 has 14 residues. The CDR3 DNA reads as TGTGCCAGCAAGGAGGGGCAGGACCATCAGCCCCAGCATTTT. Amino acids: CASKEGQDHQPQHF.

V usage is TRBV7-2 and J usage is TRBJ2-6, with D uncertain. V lost 4 bases to trimming and J lost 0 bases, with 7 bases between them. Germline CDR1 SGHTA, CDR2 FQGNSA. The CDR3 is 15 amino acids. The CDR3 reads CASSSGSSGANVLTF. CDR3 coding DNA: TGTGCCAGCAGCTCCGGCAGCTCTGGGGCCAACGTCCTGACTTTC.

This chain uses TRBV10-3 with TRBJ1-1, with 9 bases lining up with TRBD1. J lost 4 bases, V lost 10 bases, and 7 bases had no gene match. Germline V gene data show CDR1 as ENHRY and CDR2 as SYGVKD. CDR3 length: 13 amino acids. The CDR3 spells CATRQGDGTEAFF. CDR3 DNA sequence: TGTGCCACTCGACAGGGGGACGGCACTGAAGCTTTCTTT.

CDR3 region: CASSQEPPGTSGSYNEQFF. The DNA of the CDR3 is TGCGCCAGCAGCCAAGAACCCCCCGGGACTAGCGGTTCCTACAATGAGCAGTTCTTC. V gene TRBV4-3 combines with J gene TRBJ2-1; 11 bases line up with TRBD2. Trimming cost V 0 bases and J 1 base; bases outside gene matches: 8. CDR1 is LGHNA, CDR2 YSLEER, per germline. The CDR3 has 19 residues.